This TCR beta chain was recovered during a study of blood T cell repertoires in COVID-19. Only in-frame clones appear in the TCRdb table, and some are missing; sequencing was by immunoSEQ multiplex PCR. Here the sample spans about 83,000 clones, roughly 87% being singletons. The ends lost 2 bases at V and 8 bases at J; junction bases unmatched: 5. The CDR3 loop spans 14 amino acids. Germline loops: CDR1 MGHDK, CDR2 SYGVNS. Sequenced material: peripheral blood. This rearrangement joins TRBV25-1 to TRBJ2-1, with 8 positions matching TRBD1. This TCR was sampled from a woman in her 50s with active or convalescent COVID-19. The CDR3 region is CASSEQGARDEQFF. CDR3 coding DNA: TGTGCCAGCAGTGAACAGGGGGCGCGCGATGAGCAGTTCTTC.